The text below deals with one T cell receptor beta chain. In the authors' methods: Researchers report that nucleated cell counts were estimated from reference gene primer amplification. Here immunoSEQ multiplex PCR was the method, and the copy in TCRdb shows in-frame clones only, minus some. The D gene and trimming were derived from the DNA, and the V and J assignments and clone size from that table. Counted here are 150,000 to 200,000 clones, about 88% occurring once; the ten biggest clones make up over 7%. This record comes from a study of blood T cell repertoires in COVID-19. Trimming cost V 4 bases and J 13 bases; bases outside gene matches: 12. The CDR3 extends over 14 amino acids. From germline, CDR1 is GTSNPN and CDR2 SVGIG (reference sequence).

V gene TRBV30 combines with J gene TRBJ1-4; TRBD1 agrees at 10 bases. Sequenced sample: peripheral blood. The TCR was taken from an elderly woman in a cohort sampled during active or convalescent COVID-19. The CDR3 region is CAWNVGTGEERLFF. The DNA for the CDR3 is TGTGCCTGGAACGTTGGGACAGGGGAAGAGAGACTGTTTTTT.